These 28 T cell receptor beta chains share one sample of origin, sequenced in a study of PD-L1 blockade in urothelial cancer. Here immunoSEQ multiplex PCR was the method, and the copy in TCRdb shows in-frame clones only, minus some. The data hold around 53,000 clones, with approximately 80% observed a single time. Sequencing used PBMCs, obtained around atezolizumab (anti-PD-L1) treatment. The receptors originated from a man aged 40-50 years with urothelial cancer.

This chain uses TRBV28 with TRBJ1-1; D perhaps matches TRBD1 (6 bases). CDR3 length: 15 residues. V was trimmed by 5 bases and J by 1 base, leaving 14 bases between them. Germline V gives CDR1 MDHEN, CDR2 SYDVKM. The CDR3 bases are TGTGCCAGCAGTCCTCCGGGGGGCCGGAACACTGAAGCTTTCTTT. Protein product: CASSPPGGRNTEAFF.

The rearrangement links TRBV27 to TRBJ2-3; D is perhaps TRBD2 (5 bases). The V gene's germline CDR1 is MNHEY and CDR2 SMNVEV (reference sequence). V was cut by 4 bases and J by 3 bases, with 14 bases left in between. The CDR3 contains 15 residues. The CDR3 DNA follows: TGTGCCAGCAGTTCTAGAGCGGCAGCGACAGATACGCAGTATTTT. Amino acid sequence: CASSSRAAATDTQYF.

The chain is built from TRBV18 and TRBJ2-7; D unclear. Trimming took 3 bases from V and 8 from J, leaving 11 bases between them. Germline loops: CDR1 KGHSH, CDR2 LQKENI. This CDR3 spans 12 amino acids. The CDR3 region is CASSPSAAKQYF. CDR3 coding DNA: TGTGCCAGCTCACCTTCGGCGGCTAAGCAGTACTTC.

The rearrangement joins TRBV5-6 to TRBJ1-5; 8 positions match TRBD1. CDR1 and CDR2 from the germline V gene are SGHDT and YYEEEE. The ends lost 5 bases at V and 2 bases at J; junction bases unmatched: 6. The CDR3 is 15 residues long. Here the CDR3 reads CASSRDRGGNQPQHF. The DNA for the CDR3 is TGTGCCAGCAGTAGAGACAGGGGAGGCAATCAGCCCCAGCATTTT.

The CDR3 here is CASSRQMNTEAFF. Here the CDR3 DNA reads TGTGCCAGCAGCCGACAGATGAACACTGAAGCTTTCTTT. The chain has TRBV7-3 and TRBJ1-1; D is perhaps TRBD1 (5 bases). In germline, CDR1 is SGHTA, CDR2 FQGTGA. The germline V and J ends were trimmed by 5 bases and 0 bases, with 7 bases remaining between them. The CDR3 sequence is 13 residues long.

The chain employs TRBV14 and TRBJ1-3; possible D gene TRBD1, 5 bases. CDR3 length: 18 amino acids. V was trimmed by 1 base and J by 2 bases, leaving 18 bases between them. Germline V gives CDR1 SGHDN, CDR2 FVKESK. CDR3 in amino acids: CASSQVPWGLNTGNTIYF. In DNA form, the CDR3 reads TGTGCCAGCAGCCAAGTTCCCTGGGGACTGAATACTGGAAACACCATATATTTT.

This clone appeared once. CDR3 sequence (DNA): TGTGCCAGTAGTATACCCCAGGGAACCTCCTACAATGAGCAGTTCTTC. It is translated as CASSIPQGTSYNEQFF. The chain uses TRBV19 and TRBJ2-1, with D possibly TRBD1 on 5 matching bases. The germline V gene encodes CDR1 LNHDA and CDR2 SQIVND (reference sequence). The CDR3 is 16 amino acids. Trimming removed 2 bases from V and 0 bases from J, with 11 bases in between.

This clone was seen more than once but under ten times. The rearrangement joins TRBV19 to TRBJ1-1, with TRBD1 matching 7 bases. CDR1 is LNHDA, CDR2 SQIVND, per germline (reference sequence). The V gene end was trimmed by 9 bases and the J gene end by 1 base; junction bases not matched to a gene: 5. The CDR3 is made up of 13 amino acids. The CDR3, as DNA: TGTGCCAGCGACAGGGTCCCGAACACTGAAGCTTTCTTT. It is translated as CASDRVPNTEAFF.

The CDR3 loop is CASSHSGTGEPEQYF. The DNA for the CDR3 is TGCGCCAGCAGCCATTCAGGGACAGGGGAGCCCGAGCAGTACTTC. The gene calls are TRBV5-1 and TRBJ2-7; 10 nucleotides line up with TRBD1. J was trimmed by 6 bases and V by 4 bases; bases with no gene match: 10. CDR3 length equals 15 residues. The V gene's germline CDR1 is SGHRS and CDR2 YFSETQ.

The chain has TRBV5-6 and TRBJ2-3, with 9 bases lining up with TRBD2. Looked up from germline, CDR1 is SGHDT and CDR2 is YYEEEE. J was trimmed by 5 bases and V by 3 bases; bases with no gene match: 19. The CDR3 is 19 residues long. The CDR3: CASSSSIDRAQREEDTQYF. CDR3 nucleotide sequence: TGTGCCAGCAGCTCAAGCATTGACCGGGCTCAGCGGGAGGAAGATACGCAGTATTTT.

The J gene is TRBJ2-7, the V gene TRBV19, with no clear D. Trimming shortened V by 6 bases and J by 4 bases, and 13 bases separated the two germline ends. Germline V gene data show CDR1 as LNHDA and CDR2 as SQIVND (reference sequence). The CDR3 has 13 residues. For the CDR3, the DNA is TGTGCCAGTAGCCAAAAAGGAGTGTACGAGCAGTACTTC. Its translation: CASSQKGVYEQYF.

J is TRBJ2-1 and V is TRBV11-3, with 8 bases that match TRBD2. The V gene end was trimmed by 8 bases and the J gene end by 8 bases; junction bases not matched to a gene: 11. Germline V CDR1 and CDR2: SGHNT, YENEEA. The CDR3 runs 14 residues. The CDR3 nucleotides are TGTGCCAGCTCATCGGGACTAGGGGTTCATGAGCAGTTCTTC. It is translated as CASSSGLGVHEQFF.

The chain combines TRBV2 with TRBJ1-2, with 8 nucleotides matching TRBD1. Germline CDR1 SNHLY, CDR2 FYNNEI. Losses at the gene ends were 6 bases for V and 8 bases for J; bases not matched to a gene: 11. The CDR3 covers 14 residues. The DNA of the CDR3 is TGTGCCAGCAGGGGCAACAGGGGGTTGGGAGGCTACACCTTC. It yields the protein CASRGNRGLGGYTF.

The rearrangement joins TRBV7-3 to TRBJ2-1; 8 bases map to TRBD2. Germline-derived CDR1 and CDR2 are SGHTA and FQGTGA. The CDR3 has 17 residues. The V segment lost 2 bases and the J segment 0 bases; nucleotides outside the gene matches: 6. The CDR3 coding sequence is TGTGCCAGCAGCTTACGTAGCGGGGTTAACTCCTACAATGAGCAGTTCTTC. Its protein is CASSLRSGVNSYNEQFF. The whole variable domain, filled in from reference TRBV7-3 and TRBJ2-1, reads GAGVSQTPSNKVTEKGKYVELRCDPISGHTALYWYRQSLGQGPEFLIYFQGTGAADDSGLPNDRFFAVRPEGSVSTLKIQRTERGDSAVYLCASSLRSGVNSYNEQFFGPGTRLTVL.

The chain combines TRBV19 with TRBJ2-6; 8 positions agree with TRBD2. The CDR3 sequence is 18 residues long. The V segment lost 0 bases and the J segment 1 base; nucleotides outside the gene matches: 5. In germline, CDR1 is LNHDA, CDR2 SQIVND (reference sequence). In DNA, the CDR3 is TGTGCCAGTAGTATAGACGCTAGCGGGCTGTCTGGGGCCAACGTCCTGACTTTC. Translation gives CASSIDASGLSGANVLTF.

This clone was counted a single time. The chain links TRBV27 to TRBJ1-5; 7 bases match TRBD1. Germline V gives CDR1 MNHEY, CDR2 SMNVEV (reference sequence). The CDR3 length is 17 residues. With 7 bases clipped from V and 0 bases from J, the junction kept 12 bases outside the gene matches. The CDR3: CASNSLDRAYSNQPQHF. DNA of the CDR3: TGTGCCAGCAACTCCCTCGACAGGGCTTATAGCAATCAGCCCCAGCATTTT.

The chain recombines TRBV4-2 with TRBJ2-3; the D is unclear. The germline CDR1 and CDR2 sequences are LGHNA and YNFKEQ. This CDR3 is built from 14 residues. Trimming shortened V by 0 bases and J by 2 bases, and 6 bases separated the two germline ends. CDR3: CASSQDSSTDTQYF. DNA for the CDR3: TGTGCCAGCAGCCAAGATTCCTCCACAGATACGCAGTATTTT.

The V gene is TRBV28, the J gene TRBJ2-5, with a tentative D call TRBD2 (6 bases). The CDR3 covers 15 residues. The V end was cut by 7 bases, the J end by 7 bases, with 22 bases between. The germline V gene encodes CDR1 MDHEN and CDR2 SYDVKM. CDR3 amino acids: CASKGSRREVVTQYF. DNA for the CDR3: TGTGCCAGCAAAGGGTCCAGGCGGGAAGTAGTGACCCAGTACTTC.

This clone showed up many times. J is TRBJ1-2 and V is TRBV20-1; D call uncertain. The germline V and J ends were trimmed by 4 bases and 6 bases, with 9 bases remaining between them. Germline V gene lookup returns CDR1 DFQATT and CDR2 SNEGSKA (reference sequence). The CDR3 has 11 amino acids. The CDR3 protein is CSAMGSNGYTF. DNA for the CDR3: TGCAGTGCTATGGGCAGTAATGGCTACACCTTC.

The gene calls are TRBV6-1 and TRBJ1-2; maybe TRBD1 (5 bases). The CDR3 runs 14 residues. The germline V and J ends were trimmed by 1 base and 6 bases, with 12 bases remaining between them. Germline V gene sequence: CDR1 MNHNS, CDR2 SASEGT. The CDR3: CASSEGRARDGYTF. CDR3 coding DNA: TGTGCCAGCAGTGAAGGCAGGGCGCGCGATGGCTACACCTTC.

This chain links TRBV4-1 with TRBJ2-7, with 8 bases lining up with TRBD1. Germline V gives CDR1 MGHRA, CDR2 YSYEKL. The CDR3 has 15 amino acids. The V gene end was trimmed by 3 bases and the J gene end by 4 bases; junction bases not matched to a gene: 8. The CDR3 reads CASSQDRDRTYEQYF. The CDR3 nucleotides read TGCGCCAGCAGCCAGGACCGGGACAGGACATACGAGCAGTACTTC.

V and J are TRBV28 and TRBJ1-4; tentatively, D is TRBD1 (5 bases). The germline gives CDR1 MDHEN, CDR2 SYDVKM. V was pared by 3 bases and J by 3 bases, with 11 bases between. CDR3 size: 15 residues. In DNA form, the CDR3 reads TGTGCCAGCAGTTTCCCCGCAGGGTCTAATGAAAAACTGTTTTTT. This encodes CASSFPAGSNEKLFF.

The J gene is TRBJ1-1, the V gene TRBV6-1, with 10 bases identical to TRBD1. This CDR3 comprises 15 residues. Unmatched junction bases numbered 12, after V lost 6 bases and J lost 8 bases. The germline gives CDR1 MNHNS, CDR2 SASEGT. The CDR3 loop reads CASRGTGQGSGEAFF. CDR3 DNA: TGTGCCAGCAGGGGAACGGGACAGGGGTCGGGCGAAGCTTTCTTT.

The chain couples TRBV16 to TRBJ2-7, with no clear D. V was pared by 4 bases and J by 2 bases, with 12 bases between. The CDR3 is made up of 14 amino acids. Looked up from germline, CDR1 is KGHSY and CDR2 is FQNENV. The CDR3 here is CASSPRVSPYEQYF. The DNA for the CDR3 is TGTGCCAGCAGCCCGAGAGTTTCCCCCTACGAGCAGTACTTC.

J is TRBJ1-1 and V is TRBV5-4; 7 bases map to TRBD1. Looked up from germline, CDR1 is SGHNT and CDR2 is YYREEE (reference sequence). The V and J ends lost 4 bases and 0 bases, in that order; junction bases with no gene match: 3. This CDR3 has 14 amino acids. CDR3 sequence reads: CASSRDSMNTEAFF. The CDR3 region has the DNA TGTGCCAGCAGCCGGGACAGTATGAACACTGAAGCTTTCTTT.

The gene calls are TRBV28 and TRBJ2-3; TRBD2 might be the D (5 bases). The CDR3 runs to 12 residues. CDR1 and CDR2 (germline): MDHEN, SYDVKM. Trimming pared 8 bases from V and 6 bases from J, leaving 12 bases between. The CDR3 DNA sequence: TGTGCCAGCGGAAGAAGAGGGGATACGCAGTATTTT. Its translation is CASGRRGDTQYF.

J is TRBJ1-2 and V is TRBV5-1, with 8 bases lining up with TRBD1. CDR3 length equals 13 residues. V lost 4 bases to trimming and J lost 8 bases; unmatched junction nucleotides: 7. Germline V CDR1 and CDR2: SGHRS, YFSETQ. The CDR3 sequence is CASSLGQGRGYTF. The CDR3 DNA reads as TGCGCCAGCAGCCTCGGACAGGGTCGGGGCTACACCTTC.

This chain joins TRBV5-1 and TRBJ1-1, with D possibly matching TRBD1 (5 bases). The CDR3 is 17 amino acids. The ends were cut back, 0 bases at V and 0 bases at J, with 15 bases in the middle. Germline CDR1 SGHRS, CDR2 YFSETQ. The chain's CDR3 is CASSLAWQGGMNTEAFF. The CDR3 nucleotides are TGCGCCAGCAGCTTGGCCTGGCAGGGAGGGATGAACACTGAAGCTTTCTTT. The full variable domain, completed using reference TRBV5-1 and TRBJ1-1, is KAGVTQTPRYLIKTRGQQVTLSCSPISGHRSVSWYQQTPGQGLQFLFEYFSETQRNKGNFPGRFSGRQFSNSRSEMNVSTLELGDSALYLCASSLAWQGGMNTEAFFGQGTRLTVV.